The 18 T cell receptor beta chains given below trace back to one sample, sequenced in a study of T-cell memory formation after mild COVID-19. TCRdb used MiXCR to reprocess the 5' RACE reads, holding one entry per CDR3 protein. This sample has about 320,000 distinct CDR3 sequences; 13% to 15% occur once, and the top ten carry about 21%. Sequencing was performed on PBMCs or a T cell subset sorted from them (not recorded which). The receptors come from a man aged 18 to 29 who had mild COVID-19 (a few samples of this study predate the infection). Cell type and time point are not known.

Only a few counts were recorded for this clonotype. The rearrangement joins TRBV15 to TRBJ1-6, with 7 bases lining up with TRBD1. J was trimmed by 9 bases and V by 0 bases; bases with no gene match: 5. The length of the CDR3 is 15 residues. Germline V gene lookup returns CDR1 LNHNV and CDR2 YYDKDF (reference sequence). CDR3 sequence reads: CATSRDLGGLSPLHF. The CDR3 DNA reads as TGTGCCACCAGCAGAGACCTAGGGGGCCTTTCACCCCTCCACTTT.

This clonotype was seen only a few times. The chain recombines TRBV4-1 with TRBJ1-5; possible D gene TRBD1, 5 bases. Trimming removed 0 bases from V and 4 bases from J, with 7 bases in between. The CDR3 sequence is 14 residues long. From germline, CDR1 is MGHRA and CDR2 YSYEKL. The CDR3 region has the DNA TGCGCCAGCAGCCAAGAACCAGGGAATCAGCCCCAGCATTTT. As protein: CASSQEPGNQPQHF.

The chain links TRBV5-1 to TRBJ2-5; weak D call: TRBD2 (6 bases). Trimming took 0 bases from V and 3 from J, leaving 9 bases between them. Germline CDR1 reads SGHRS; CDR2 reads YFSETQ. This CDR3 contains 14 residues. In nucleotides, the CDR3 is TGCGCCAGCAGCTTGGGCGGGGTAAAAGAGACCCAGTACTTC. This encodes CASSLGGVKETQYF.

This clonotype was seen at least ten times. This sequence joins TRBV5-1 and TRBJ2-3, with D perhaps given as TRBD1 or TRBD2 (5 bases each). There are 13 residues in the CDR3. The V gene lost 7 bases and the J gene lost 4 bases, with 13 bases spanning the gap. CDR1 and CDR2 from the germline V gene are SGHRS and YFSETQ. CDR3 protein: CASPPRGPDTQYF. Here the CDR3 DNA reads TGCGCCAGCCCCCCCCGGGGCCCAGATACGCAGTATTTT.

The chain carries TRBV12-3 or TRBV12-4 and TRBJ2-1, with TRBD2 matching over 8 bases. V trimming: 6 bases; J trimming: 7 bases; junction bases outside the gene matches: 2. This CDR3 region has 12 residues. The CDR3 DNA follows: TGTGCCAGCAGCCGGGGGGGGAATGAGCAGTTCTTC. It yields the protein CASSRGGNEQFF.

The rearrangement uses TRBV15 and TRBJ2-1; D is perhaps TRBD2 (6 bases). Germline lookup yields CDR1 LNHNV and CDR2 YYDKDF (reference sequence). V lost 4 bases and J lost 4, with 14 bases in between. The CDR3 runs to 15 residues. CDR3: CATSTKGTPYNEQFF. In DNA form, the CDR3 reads TGTGCCACCAGCACCAAGGGGACTCCGTACAATGAGCAGTTCTTC.

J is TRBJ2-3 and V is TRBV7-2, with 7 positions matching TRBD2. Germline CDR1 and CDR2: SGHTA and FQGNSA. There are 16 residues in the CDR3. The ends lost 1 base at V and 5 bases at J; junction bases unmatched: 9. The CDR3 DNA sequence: TGTGCCAGCAGCTTAGAAGGGTGGGGCGGGAGAGATACGCAGTATTTT. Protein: CASSLEGWGGRDTQYF.

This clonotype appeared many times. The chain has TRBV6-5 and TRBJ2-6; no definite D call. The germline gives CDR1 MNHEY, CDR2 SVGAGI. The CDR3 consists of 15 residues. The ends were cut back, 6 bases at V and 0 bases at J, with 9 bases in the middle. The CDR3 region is CASSPLGSGANVLTF. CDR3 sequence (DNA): TGTGCCAGCAGCCCCTTGGGCTCTGGGGCCAACGTCCTGACTTTC.

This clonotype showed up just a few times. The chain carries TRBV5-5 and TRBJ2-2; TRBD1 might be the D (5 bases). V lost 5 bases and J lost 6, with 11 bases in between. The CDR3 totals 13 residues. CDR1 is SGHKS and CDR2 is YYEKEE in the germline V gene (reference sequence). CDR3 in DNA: TGTGCCAGCAGACGTGACAGTCCCGGGGAGCTGTTTTTT. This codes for CASRRDSPGELFF.

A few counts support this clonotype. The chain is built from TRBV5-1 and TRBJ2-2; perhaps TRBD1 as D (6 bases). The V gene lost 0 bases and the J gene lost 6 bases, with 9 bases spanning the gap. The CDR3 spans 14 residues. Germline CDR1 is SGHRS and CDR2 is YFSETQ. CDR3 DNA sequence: TGCGCCAGCAGCTTGGGGGGGCCATCCGGGGAGCTGTTTTTT. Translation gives CASSLGGPSGELFF.

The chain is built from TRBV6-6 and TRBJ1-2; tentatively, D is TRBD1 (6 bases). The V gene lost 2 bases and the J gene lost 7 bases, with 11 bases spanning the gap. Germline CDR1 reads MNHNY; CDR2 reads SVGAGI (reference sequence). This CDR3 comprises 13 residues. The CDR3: CASSYGGGGGYTF. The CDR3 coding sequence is TGTGCCAGCAGTTACGGGGGAGGGGGTGGCTACACCTTC.

CDR3 sequence reads: CASSSGYRGGFFGYF. The CDR3 nucleotides are TGTGCCAGCAGTTCGGGGTACCGGGGGGGCTTCTTTGGGTACTTC. The rearrangement links TRBV28 to TRBJ2-5; 8 nucleotides align to TRBD2. Germline V gene data show CDR1 as MDHEN and CDR2 as SYDVKM. V trimming: 4 bases; J trimming: 13 bases; junction bases outside the gene matches: 17. This CDR3 is built from 15 residues. The full variable domain, its missing parts supplied by reference TRBV28 and TRBJ2-5, is DVKVTQSSRYLVKRTGEKVFLECVQDMDHENMFWYRQDPGLGLRLIYFSYDVKMKEKGDIPEGYSVSREKKERFSLILESASTNQTSMYLCASSSGYRGGFFGYFGPGTRLLVL.

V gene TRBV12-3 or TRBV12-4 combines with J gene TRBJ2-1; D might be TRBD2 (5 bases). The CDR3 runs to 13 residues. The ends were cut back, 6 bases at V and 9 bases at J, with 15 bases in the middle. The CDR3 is CASRTSSTAEQFF. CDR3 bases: TGTGCCAGCAGAACTAGTTCGACTGCTGAGCAGTTCTTC.

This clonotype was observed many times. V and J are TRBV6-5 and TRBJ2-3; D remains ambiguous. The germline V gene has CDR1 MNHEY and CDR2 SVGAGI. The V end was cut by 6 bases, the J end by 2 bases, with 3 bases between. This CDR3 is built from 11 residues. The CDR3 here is CASRSTDTQYF. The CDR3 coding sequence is TGTGCCAGCAGGTCCACAGATACGCAGTATTTT.

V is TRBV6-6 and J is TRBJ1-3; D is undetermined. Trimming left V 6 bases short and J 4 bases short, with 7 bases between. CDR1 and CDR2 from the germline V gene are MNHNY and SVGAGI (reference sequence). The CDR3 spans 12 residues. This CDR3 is CASSPRGNTIYF. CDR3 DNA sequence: TGTGCCAGCAGCCCCAGAGGAAACACCATATATTTT.

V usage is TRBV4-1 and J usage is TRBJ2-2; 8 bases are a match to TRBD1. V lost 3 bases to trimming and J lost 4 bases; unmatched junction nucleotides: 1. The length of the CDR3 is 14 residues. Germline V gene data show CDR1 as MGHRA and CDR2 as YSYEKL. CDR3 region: CASSQTGVTGELFF. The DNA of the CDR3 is TGCGCCAGCAGCCAGACAGGGGTCACCGGGGAGCTGTTTTTT.

The CDR3 here is CASSRGGDEKLFF. The CDR3 coding sequence is TGTGCCAGCAGCCGGGGTGGTGATGAAAAACTGTTTTTT. This chain uses TRBV3-1 with TRBJ1-4, with no clear D. V lost 4 bases to trimming and J lost 6 bases, with 9 bases between them. CDR1 is LGHDT and CDR2 is YNNKEL in the germline V gene (reference sequence). The CDR3 length is 13 residues.

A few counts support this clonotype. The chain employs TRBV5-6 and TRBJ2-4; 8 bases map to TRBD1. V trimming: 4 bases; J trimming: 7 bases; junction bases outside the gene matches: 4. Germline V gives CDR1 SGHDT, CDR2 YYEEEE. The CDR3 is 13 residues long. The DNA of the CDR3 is TGTGCCAGCAGCGCCGGACAGGGTAACATTCAGTACTTC. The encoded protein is CASSAGQGNIQYF.